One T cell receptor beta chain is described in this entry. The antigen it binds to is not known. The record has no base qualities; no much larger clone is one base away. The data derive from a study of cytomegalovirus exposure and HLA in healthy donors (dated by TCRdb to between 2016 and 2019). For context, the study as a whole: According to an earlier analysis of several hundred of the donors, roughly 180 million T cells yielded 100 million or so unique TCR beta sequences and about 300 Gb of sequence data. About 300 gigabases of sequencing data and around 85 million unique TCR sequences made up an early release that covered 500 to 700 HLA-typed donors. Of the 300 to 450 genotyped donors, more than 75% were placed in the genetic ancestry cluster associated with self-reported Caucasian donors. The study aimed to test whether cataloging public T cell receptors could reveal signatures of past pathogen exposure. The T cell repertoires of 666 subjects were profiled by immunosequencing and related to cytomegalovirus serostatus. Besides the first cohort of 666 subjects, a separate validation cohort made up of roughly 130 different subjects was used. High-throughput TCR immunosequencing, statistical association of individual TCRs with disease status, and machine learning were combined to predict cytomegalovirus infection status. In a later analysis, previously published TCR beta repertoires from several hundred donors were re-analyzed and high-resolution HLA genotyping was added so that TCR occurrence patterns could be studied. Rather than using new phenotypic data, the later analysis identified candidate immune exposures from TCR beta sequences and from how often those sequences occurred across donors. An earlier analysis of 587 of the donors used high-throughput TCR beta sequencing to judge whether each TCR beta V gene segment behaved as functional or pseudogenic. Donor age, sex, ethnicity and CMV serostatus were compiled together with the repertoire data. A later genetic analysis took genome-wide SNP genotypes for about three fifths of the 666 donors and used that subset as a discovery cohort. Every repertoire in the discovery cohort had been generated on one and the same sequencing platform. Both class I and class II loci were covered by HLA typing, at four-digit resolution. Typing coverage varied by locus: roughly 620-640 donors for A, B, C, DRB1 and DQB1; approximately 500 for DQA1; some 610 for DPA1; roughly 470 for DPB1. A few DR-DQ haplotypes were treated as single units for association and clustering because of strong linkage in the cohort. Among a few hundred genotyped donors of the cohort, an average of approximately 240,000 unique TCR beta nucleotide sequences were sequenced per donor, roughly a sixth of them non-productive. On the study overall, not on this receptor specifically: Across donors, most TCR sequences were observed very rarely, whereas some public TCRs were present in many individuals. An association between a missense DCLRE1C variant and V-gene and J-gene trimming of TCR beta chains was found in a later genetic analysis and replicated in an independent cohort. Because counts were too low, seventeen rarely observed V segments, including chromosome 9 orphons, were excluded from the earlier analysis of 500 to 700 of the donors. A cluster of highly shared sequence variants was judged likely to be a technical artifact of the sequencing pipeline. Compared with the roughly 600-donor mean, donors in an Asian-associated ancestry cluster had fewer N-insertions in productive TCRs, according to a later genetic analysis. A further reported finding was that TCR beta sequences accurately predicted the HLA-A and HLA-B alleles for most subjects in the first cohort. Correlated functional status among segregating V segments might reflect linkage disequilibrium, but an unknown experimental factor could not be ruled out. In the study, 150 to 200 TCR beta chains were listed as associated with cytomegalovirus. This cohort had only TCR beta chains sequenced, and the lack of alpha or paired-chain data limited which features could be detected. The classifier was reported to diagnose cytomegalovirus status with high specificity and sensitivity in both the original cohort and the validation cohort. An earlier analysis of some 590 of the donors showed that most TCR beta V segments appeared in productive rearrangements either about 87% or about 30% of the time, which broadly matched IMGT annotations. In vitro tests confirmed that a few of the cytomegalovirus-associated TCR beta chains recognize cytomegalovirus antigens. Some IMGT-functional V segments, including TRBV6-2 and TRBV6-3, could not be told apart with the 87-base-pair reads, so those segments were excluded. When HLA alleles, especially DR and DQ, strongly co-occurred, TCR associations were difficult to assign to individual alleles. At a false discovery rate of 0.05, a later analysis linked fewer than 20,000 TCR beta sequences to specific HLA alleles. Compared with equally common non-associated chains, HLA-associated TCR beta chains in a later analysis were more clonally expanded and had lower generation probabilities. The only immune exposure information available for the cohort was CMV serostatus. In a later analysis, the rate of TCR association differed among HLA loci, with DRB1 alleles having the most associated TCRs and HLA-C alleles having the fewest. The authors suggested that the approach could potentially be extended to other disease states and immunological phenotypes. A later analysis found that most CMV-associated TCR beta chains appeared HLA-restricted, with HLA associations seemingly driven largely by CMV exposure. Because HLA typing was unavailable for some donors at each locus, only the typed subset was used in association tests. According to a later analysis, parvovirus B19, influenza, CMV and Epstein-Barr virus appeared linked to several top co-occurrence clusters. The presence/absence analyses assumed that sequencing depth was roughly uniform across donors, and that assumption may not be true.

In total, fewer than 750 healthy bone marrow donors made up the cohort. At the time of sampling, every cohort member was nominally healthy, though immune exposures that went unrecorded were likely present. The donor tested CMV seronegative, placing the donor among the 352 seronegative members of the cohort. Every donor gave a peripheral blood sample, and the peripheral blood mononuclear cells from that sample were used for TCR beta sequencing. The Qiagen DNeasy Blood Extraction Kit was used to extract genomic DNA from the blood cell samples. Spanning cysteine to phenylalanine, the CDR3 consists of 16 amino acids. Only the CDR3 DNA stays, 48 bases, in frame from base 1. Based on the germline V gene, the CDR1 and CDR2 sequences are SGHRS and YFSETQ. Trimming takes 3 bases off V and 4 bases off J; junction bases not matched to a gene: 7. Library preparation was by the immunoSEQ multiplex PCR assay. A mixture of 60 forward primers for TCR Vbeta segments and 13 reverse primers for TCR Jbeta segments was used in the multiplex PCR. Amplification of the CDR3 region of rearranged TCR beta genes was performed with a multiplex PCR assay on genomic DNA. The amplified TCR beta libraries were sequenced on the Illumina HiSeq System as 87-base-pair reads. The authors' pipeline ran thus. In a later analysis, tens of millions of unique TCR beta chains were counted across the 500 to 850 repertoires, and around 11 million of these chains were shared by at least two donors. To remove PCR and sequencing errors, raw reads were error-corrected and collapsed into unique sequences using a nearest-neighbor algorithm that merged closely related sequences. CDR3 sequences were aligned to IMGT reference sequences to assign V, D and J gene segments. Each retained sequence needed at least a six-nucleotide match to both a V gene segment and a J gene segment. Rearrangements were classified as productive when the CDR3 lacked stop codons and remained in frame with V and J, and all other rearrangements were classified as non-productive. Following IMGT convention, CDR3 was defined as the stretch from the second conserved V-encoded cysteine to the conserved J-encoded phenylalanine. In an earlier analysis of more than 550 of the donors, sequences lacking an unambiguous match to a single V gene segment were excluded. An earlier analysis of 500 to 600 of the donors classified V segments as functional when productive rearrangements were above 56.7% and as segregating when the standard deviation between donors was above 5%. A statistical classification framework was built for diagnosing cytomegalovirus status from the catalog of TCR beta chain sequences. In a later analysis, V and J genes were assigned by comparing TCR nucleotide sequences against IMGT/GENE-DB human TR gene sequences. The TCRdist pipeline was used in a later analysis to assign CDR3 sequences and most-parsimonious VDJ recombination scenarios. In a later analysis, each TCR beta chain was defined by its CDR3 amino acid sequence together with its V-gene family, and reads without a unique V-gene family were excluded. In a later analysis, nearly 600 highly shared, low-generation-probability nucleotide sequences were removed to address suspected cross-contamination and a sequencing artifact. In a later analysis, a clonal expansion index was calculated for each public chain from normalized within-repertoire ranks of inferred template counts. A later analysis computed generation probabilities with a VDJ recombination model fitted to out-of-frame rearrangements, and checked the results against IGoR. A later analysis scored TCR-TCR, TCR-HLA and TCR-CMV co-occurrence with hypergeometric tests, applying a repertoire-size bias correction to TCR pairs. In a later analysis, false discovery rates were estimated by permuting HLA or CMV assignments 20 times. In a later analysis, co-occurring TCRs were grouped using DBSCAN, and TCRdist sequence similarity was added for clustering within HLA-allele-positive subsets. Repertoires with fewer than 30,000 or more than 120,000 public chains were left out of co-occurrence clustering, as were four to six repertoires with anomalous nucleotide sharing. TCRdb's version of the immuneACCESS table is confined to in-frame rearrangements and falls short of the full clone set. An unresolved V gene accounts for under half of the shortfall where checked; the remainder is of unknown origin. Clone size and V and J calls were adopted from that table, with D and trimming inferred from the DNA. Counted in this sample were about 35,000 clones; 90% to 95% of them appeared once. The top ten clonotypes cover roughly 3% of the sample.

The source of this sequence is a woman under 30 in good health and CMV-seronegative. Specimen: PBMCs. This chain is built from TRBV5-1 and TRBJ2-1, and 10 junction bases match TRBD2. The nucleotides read TGCGCCAGCAGCTCTGAGAGGACTAGCGGATACAATGAGCAGTTCTTC. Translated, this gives CASSSERTSGYNEQFF.